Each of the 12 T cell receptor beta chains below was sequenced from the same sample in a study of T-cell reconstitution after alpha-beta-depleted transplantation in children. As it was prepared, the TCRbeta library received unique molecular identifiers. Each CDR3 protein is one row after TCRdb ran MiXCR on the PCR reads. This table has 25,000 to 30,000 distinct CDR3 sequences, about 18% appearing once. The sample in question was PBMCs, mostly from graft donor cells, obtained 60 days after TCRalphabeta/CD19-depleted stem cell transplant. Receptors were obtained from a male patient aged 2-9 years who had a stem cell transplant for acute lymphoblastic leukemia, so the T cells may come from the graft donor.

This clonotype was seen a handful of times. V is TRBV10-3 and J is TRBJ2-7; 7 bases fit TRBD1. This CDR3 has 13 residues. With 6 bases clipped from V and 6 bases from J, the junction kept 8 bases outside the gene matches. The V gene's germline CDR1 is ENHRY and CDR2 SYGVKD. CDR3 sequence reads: CAISRTGGFEQYF. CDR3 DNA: TGTGCCATCAGCCGGACAGGCGGTTTCGAGCAGTACTTC.

The CDR3 nucleotides read TGTGCCAGCACCACCAAGGCCCCTGGGGCCAACGTCCTGACTTTC. This sequence encodes CASTTKAPGANVLTF. The rearrangement links TRBV13 to TRBJ2-6; unclear D gene. The V gene lost 7 bases and the J gene lost 2 bases, with 12 bases spanning the gap. This CDR3 comprises 15 residues. Germline CDR1 and CDR2: PRHDT and FYEKMQ (reference sequence).

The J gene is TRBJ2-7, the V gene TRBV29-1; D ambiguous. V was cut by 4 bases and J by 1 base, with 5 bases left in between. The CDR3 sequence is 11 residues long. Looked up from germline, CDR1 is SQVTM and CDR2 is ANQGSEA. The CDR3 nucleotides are TGCAGCGTTGGAGGATCCTACGAGCAGTACTTC. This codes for CSVGGSYEQYF.

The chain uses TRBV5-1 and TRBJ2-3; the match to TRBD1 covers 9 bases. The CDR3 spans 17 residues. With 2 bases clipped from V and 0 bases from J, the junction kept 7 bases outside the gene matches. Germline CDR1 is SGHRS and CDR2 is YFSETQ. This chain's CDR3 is CASSFIRQGGSTDTQYF. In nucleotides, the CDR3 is TGCGCCAGCAGCTTCATCCGACAGGGGGGGAGCACAGATACGCAGTATTTT.

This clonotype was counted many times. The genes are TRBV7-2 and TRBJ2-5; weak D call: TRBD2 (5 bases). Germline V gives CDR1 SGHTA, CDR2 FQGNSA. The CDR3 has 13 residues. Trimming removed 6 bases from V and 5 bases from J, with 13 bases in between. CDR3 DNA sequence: TGTGCCAGCAGAGGAGGTGGCGGTGAGACCCAGTACTTC. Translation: CASRGGGGETQYF.

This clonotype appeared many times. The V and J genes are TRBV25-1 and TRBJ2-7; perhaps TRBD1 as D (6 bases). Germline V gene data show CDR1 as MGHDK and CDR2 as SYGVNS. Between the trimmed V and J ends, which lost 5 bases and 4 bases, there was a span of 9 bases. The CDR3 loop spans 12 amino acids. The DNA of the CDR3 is TGTGCCAGCAGTTGGACAGCGTACGAGCAGTACTTC. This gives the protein CASSWTAYEQYF.

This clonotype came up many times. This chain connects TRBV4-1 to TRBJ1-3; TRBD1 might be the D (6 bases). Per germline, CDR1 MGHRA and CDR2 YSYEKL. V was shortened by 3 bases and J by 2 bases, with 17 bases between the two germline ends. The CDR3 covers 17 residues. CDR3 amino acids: CASSHLTGPDAGNTIYF. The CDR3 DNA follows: TGCGCCAGCAGCCACCTGACAGGCCCCGATGCTGGAAACACCATATATTTT.

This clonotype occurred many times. In DNA, the CDR3 is TGCAGTGCTAGAGATCAAGCGGCCGATGGCTACACCTTC. Amino acid sequence: CSARDQAADGYTF. The chain links TRBV20-1 to TRBJ1-2; D is unclear. V was trimmed by 0 bases and J by 6 bases, leaving 11 bases between them. Germline V gene sequence: CDR1 DFQATT, CDR2 SNEGSKA (reference sequence). CDR3 length: 13 amino acids.

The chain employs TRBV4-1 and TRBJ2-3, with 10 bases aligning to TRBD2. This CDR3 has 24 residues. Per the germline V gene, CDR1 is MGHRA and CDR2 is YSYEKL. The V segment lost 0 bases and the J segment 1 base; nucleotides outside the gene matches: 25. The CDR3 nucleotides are TGCGCCAGCAGCCAAGAGACGAGCGGGGGGGACAACAACGCCGTTGTTTTAGGCACAGATACGCAGTATTTT. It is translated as CASSQETSGGDNNAVVLGTDTQYF.

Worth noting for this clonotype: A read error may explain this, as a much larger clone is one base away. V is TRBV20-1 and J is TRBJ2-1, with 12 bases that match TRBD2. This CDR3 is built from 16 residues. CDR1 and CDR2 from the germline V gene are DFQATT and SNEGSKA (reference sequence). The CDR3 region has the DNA TGCTGTGCTAGTCCCCCTGGACTAGCGGGAAACAATGAGCAGTTCTTC. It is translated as CCASPPGLAGNNEQFF.

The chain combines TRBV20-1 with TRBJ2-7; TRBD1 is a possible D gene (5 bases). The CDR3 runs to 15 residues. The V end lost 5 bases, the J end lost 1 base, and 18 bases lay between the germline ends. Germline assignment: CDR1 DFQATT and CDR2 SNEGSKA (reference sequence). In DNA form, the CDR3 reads TGCAGTGCTTATACAGGAAAACAAGCTTCCTACGAGCAGTACTTC. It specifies CSAYTGKQASYEQYF.

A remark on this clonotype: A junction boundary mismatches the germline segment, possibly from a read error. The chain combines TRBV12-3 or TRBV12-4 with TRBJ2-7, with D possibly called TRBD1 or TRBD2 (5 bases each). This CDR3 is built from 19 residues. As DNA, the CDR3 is TGTGCCATCAGTTTAGCGCGTCGGGGACGGCCTTCCGAAGGTTACGAGCAGTACTTC. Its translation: CAISLARRGRPSEGYEQYF.